What follows are 32 T cell receptor beta chains derived from one specimen sequenced in a study of cytomegalovirus exposure and HLA in healthy donors. Both 60 Vbeta primers and 13 Jbeta primers went into the PCR. Using immunoSEQ multiplex PCR, the repertoire was profiled, and TCRdb retains in-frame clones only, with some absent. The sample holds approximately 110,000 clones, under 85% seen once. The sequencing sample was made of PBMCs. The receptors derive from a man aged 25 to 40 in good health and CMV-seronegative.

This chain uses TRBV7-2 with TRBJ2-7; 8 bases are a match to TRBD1. CDR3 size: 15 residues. Looked up from germline, CDR1 is SGHTA and CDR2 is FQGNSA. The V and J ends lost 4 bases and 3 bases, in that order; junction bases with no gene match: 8. CDR3 bases: TGTGCCAGCAGCTCTGGACAGGGATGGGTCTACGAGCAGTACTTC. Protein product: CASSSGQGWVYEQYF.

This clone was detected only a few times. This chain uses TRBV28 with TRBJ2-5; 7 bases agree with TRBD2. J lost 4 bases, V lost 6 bases, and 11 bases had no gene match. The CDR3 length is 15 residues. The V gene's germline CDR1 is MDHEN and CDR2 SYDVKM. The CDR3 loop reads CASSSLGGLGETQYF. DNA of the CDR3: TGTGCCAGCAGCTCCCTGGGAGGGCTGGGAGAGACCCAGTACTTC.

This clone was detected only a few times. The chain recombines TRBV27 with TRBJ1-4; tentative D call: TRBD1 (5 bases). V was shortened by 0 bases and J by 13 bases, with 9 bases between the two germline ends. Per the germline V gene, CDR1 is MNHEY and CDR2 is SMNVEV (reference sequence). This CDR3 has 12 residues. CDR3 nucleotides: TGTGCCAGCAGTTTATCGGCAGGGCCACTGTTTTTT. It codes for CASSLSAGPLFF.

The genes are TRBV27 and TRBJ2-1; the match to TRBD1 covers 10 bases. The germline CDR1 and CDR2 sequences are MNHEY and SMNVEV (reference sequence). The CDR3 has 15 amino acids. After removal of 6 bases from V and 16 bases from J, the junction contained 18 bases not matched to a gene. The CDR3 sequence is CASSPLTPPDRGEFF. DNA for the CDR3: TGTGCCAGCAGCCCGCTAACCCCTCCGGACAGGGGGGAATTCTTC.

The chain joins TRBV2 to TRBJ1-6; 8 nucleotides align to TRBD1. The CDR3 contains 15 residues. The germline V gene has CDR1 SNHLY and CDR2 FYNNEI. Trimming at V came to 5 bases and at J to 10 bases, leaving 10 bases not matched to a gene. The CDR3 loop reads CASSSSGGVESPLHF. The CDR3 nucleotides read TGTGCCAGCAGTTCGTCAGGGGGCGTTGAATCACCCCTCCACTTT.

The CDR3 sequence is CASSQGENRYSYNEQFF. DNA for the CDR3: TGCGCCAGCAGCCAAGGAGAGAACCGCTACTCCTACAATGAGCAGTTCTTC. V and J are TRBV4-1 and TRBJ2-1; D is unresolved. The CDR3 length is 17 residues. Per germline, CDR1 MGHRA and CDR2 YSYEKL. The V gene lost 1 base and the J gene lost 0 bases, with 13 bases spanning the gap.

This clone was seen only a few times. V is TRBV2 and J is TRBJ2-5; no clear D. With the DNA end fitting TRBJ2-7 better, the J assignment may be wrong. Germline V CDR1 and CDR2: SNHLY, FYNNEI. The CDR3 covers 16 residues. The CDR3 region is CASSEVVQAISYEQYF. The CDR3 DNA reads TGTGCCAGCAGTGAAGTGGTGCAGGCTATCTCCTACGAGCAGTACTTC.

The chain couples TRBV19 to TRBJ1-2; D is unclear. V lost 5 bases to trimming and J lost 4 bases, with 11 bases between them. Germline CDR1 and CDR2: LNHDA and SQIVND (reference sequence). The CDR3 is 13 residues long. In DNA, the CDR3 is TGTGCCAGTAGTGGAGGGCGGGCCTATGGCTACACCTTC. Residues: CASSGGRAYGYTF.

This clone was counted only a few times. V is TRBV5-4 and J is TRBJ2-3; the match to TRBD2 covers 13 bases. V shed 9 bases and J 0 bases; nucleotides not matched to a gene: 13. CDR3 length equals 18 residues. Germline lookup yields CDR1 SGHNT and CDR2 YYREEE (reference sequence). The CDR3: CATSLMTSGRLSTDTQYF. The CDR3 coding sequence is TGTGCCACAAGCTTGATGACTAGCGGGAGGCTCAGCACAGATACGCAGTATTTT.

This chain uses TRBV4-1 with TRBJ1-6; D gene uncertain. Germline CDR1 reads MGHRA; CDR2 reads YSYEKL. The CDR3 covers 16 residues. V was cut by 1 base and J by 7 bases, with 14 bases left in between. The CDR3 reads CASSQADPRRNSPLHF. The DNA of the CDR3 is TGCGCCAGCAGCCAAGCTGATCCACGGAGGAATTCACCCCTCCACTTT.

The chain combines TRBV10-2 with TRBJ2-3; 8 bases fit TRBD2. Germline V gene data show CDR1 as WSHSY and CDR2 as SAAADI. J was trimmed by 3 bases and V by 2 bases; bases with no gene match: 7. The CDR3 runs 16 residues. The CDR3 nucleotides read TGCGCCAGCAGTGAGGATAGCGGGGTGGGAACAGATACGCAGTATTTT. Its protein product is CASSEDSGVGTDTQYF.

The chain employs TRBV28 and TRBJ2-3; TRBD2 aligns across 7 bases. V lost 5 bases to trimming and J lost 0 bases; unmatched junction nucleotides: 5. Germline V gives CDR1 MDHEN, CDR2 SYDVKM. The CDR3 has 15 amino acids. The CDR3 DNA is TGTGCCAGCAGTCAACTAGCGACTAGCACAGATACGCAGTATTTT. This gives the protein CASSQLATSTDTQYF.

This chain connects TRBV30 to TRBJ2-1, with a tentative D call TRBD2 (5 bases). V lost 0 bases, J lost 6 bases, and 12 bases lay in between. Per the germline V gene, CDR1 is GTSNPN and CDR2 is SVGIG (reference sequence). This CDR3 has 14 residues. The CDR3 DNA reads TGTGCCTGGAGTGTAGGAGGTTCTGCCAATGAGCAGTTCTTC. This gives the protein CAWSVGGSANEQFF. Full variable domain (rest looked up from reference TRBV30 and TRBJ2-1): SQTIHQWPATLVQPVGSPLSLECTVEGTSNPNLYWYRQAAGRGLQLLFYSVGIGQISSEVPQNLSASRPQDRQFILSSKKLLLSDSGFYLCAWSVGGSANEQFFGPGTRLTVL.

This sequence joins TRBV10-2 and TRBJ2-7, with TRBD1 identical over 7 bases. Germline values: CDR1 WSHSY, CDR2 SAAADI. This CDR3 comprises 12 residues. The ends lost 4 bases at V and 4 bases at J; junction bases unmatched: 1. The CDR3 bases are TGCGCCAGCAGTGGACAGGGTTACGAGCAGTACTTC. Protein: CASSGQGYEQYF.

In its sample, this clone was seen a few times. V usage is TRBV9 and J usage is TRBJ1-1; no definite D call. Trimming cost V 0 bases and J 4 bases, with 10 bases left between them. From germline, CDR1 is SGDLS and CDR2 YYNGEE. This CDR3 has 14 residues. CDR3 sequence (DNA): TGTGCCAGCAGCGTAGTAAGCGGCGCCACTGAAGCTTTCTTT. Protein sequence: CASSVVSGATEAFF.

V usage is TRBV7-9 and J usage is TRBJ2-5; possible D gene TRBD1, 6 bases. Trimming took off 2 bases at V and 3 bases at J, with 13 bases between the two ends. Germline CDR1 and CDR2: SEHNR and FQNEAQ (reference sequence). The CDR3 spans 15 residues. CDR3 coding DNA: TGTGCCAGCAGCTTAATCCCAGGGGAGAAAGAGACCCAGTACTTC. This sequence encodes CASSLIPGEKETQYF.

This chain uses TRBV9 with TRBJ2-7; D remains ambiguous. The ends were cut back, 1 base at V and 1 base at J, with 6 bases in the middle. Germline CDR1 reads SGDLS; CDR2 reads YYNGEE. The CDR3 sequence is 13 residues long. The CDR3 is CASSVLQSYEQYF. The CDR3 bases are TGTGCCAGCAGCGTACTACAGTCCTACGAGCAGTACTTC. Drawing the rest from reference TRBV9 and TRBJ2-7, the complete variable domain is DSGVTQTPKHLITATGQRVTLRCSPRSGDLSVYWYQQSLDQGLQFLIQYYNGEERAKGNILERFSAQQFPDLHSELNLSSLELGDSALYFCASSVLQSYEQYFGPGTRLTVT.

The chain recombines TRBV4-3 with TRBJ2-1, with 11 nucleotides matching TRBD2. Germline V lookup: CDR1 LGHNA, CDR2 YSLEER. V lost 0 bases and J lost 16; bases outside the gene matches: 8. There are 14 residues in the CDR3. This CDR3 is CASSQDDLAGGLFF. CDR3 nucleotide sequence: TGCGCCAGCAGCCAAGACGACTTAGCGGGGGGGCTTTTCTTC.

The J gene is TRBJ1-2, the V gene TRBV27; D gene unclear. Looked up from germline, CDR1 is MNHEY and CDR2 is SMNVEV (reference sequence). This CDR3 has 15 residues. V lost 6 bases to trimming and J lost 3 bases, with 17 bases between them. CDR3: CASRIGGKMDYGYTF. In nucleotides, the CDR3 is TGTGCCAGCAGAATCGGCGGAAAGATGGACTATGGCTACACCTTC.

The chain carries TRBV15 and TRBJ2-7; 7 positions match TRBD2. The CDR3 loop spans 14 amino acids. The junction had 6 bases not matched to a gene; V was cut back by 5 bases and J by 2 bases. Per the germline V gene, CDR1 is LNHNV and CDR2 is YYDKDF (reference sequence). The CDR3 protein is CATSPLGGTYEQYF. For the CDR3, the DNA is TGTGCCACCAGCCCCCTGGGAGGGACCTACGAGCAGTACTTC.

Only one count was recorded for this clone. The chain recombines TRBV5-6 with TRBJ1-5, with D possibly TRBD1 on 6 matching bases. V was cut by 6 bases and J by 8 bases, with 15 bases left in between. The germline gives CDR1 SGHDT, CDR2 YYEEEE. This CDR3 comprises 13 residues. CDR3 residues: CASNPGGREPQHF. In DNA, the CDR3 is TGTGCCAGCAACCCCGGGGGGCGAGAGCCCCAGCATTTT. Combining the CDR3 with reference TRBV5-6 and TRBJ1-5 gives the whole variable domain DAGVTQSPTHLIKTRGQQVTLRCSPKSGHDTVSWYQQALGQGPQFIFQYYEEEERQRGNFPDRFSGHQFPNYSSELNVNALLLGDSALYLCASNPGGREPQHFGDGTRLSIL.

The chain carries TRBV11-2 and TRBJ2-1, with 8 bases identical to TRBD2. In germline, CDR1 is SGHAT, CDR2 FQNNGV. CDR3 length: 16 amino acids. J lost 2 bases, V lost 2 bases, and 5 bases had no gene match. CDR3 amino acids: CASSLLAGRTYNEQFF. CDR3 sequence (DNA): TGTGCCAGCAGCTTATTAGCGGGGCGAACCTACAATGAGCAGTTCTTC. Based on the CDR3 plus reference TRBV11-2 and TRBJ2-1, the full variable domain is EAGVAQSPRYKIIEKRQSVAFWCNPISGHATLYWYQQILGQGPKLLIQFQNNGVVDDSQLPKDRFSAERLKGVDSTLKIQPAKLEDSAVYLCASSLLAGRTYNEQFFGPGTRLTVL.

This sequence joins TRBV7-8 and TRBJ1-2; D perhaps matches TRBD1 (5 bases). CDR1 is SGHVS, CDR2 FQNEAQ, per germline. CDR3 length: 12 residues. Trimming cost V 4 bases and J 6 bases, with 9 bases left between them. This CDR3 reads CASSSGGDGYTF. The CDR3 DNA sequence: TGTGCCAGCAGCTCGGGGGGGGATGGCTACACCTTC.

This clone was observed a handful of times. The chain is built from TRBV19 and TRBJ1-1; 7 bases align to TRBD1. The ends lost 0 bases at V and 7 bases at J; junction bases unmatched: 8. Germline-derived CDR1 and CDR2 are LNHDA and SQIVND (reference sequence). The CDR3 length is 15 residues. This chain's CDR3 is CASSIDLETGNEAFF. The DNA for the CDR3 is TGTGCCAGTAGTATAGATCTCGAGACAGGGAATGAAGCTTTCTTT.

This sequence joins TRBV13 and TRBJ2-2; D might be TRBD2 (5 bases). There are 19 residues in the CDR3. V lost 6 bases and J 0 bases, leaving 23 bases between the germline ends. The germline V gene has CDR1 PRHDT and CDR2 FYEKMQ (reference sequence). CDR3 region: CASRPARDQTRTNTGELFF. The CDR3 DNA reads as TGTGCCAGCAGACCCGCCCGGGATCAAACGAGGACGAACACCGGGGAGCTGTTTTTT.

This clone has only a few counts. The rearrangement uses TRBV9 and TRBJ1-4, with TRBD1 identical over 7 bases. CDR3 length: 14 amino acids. The germline CDR1 and CDR2 sequences are SGDLS and YYNGEE. The J segment lost 6 bases and the V segment lost 1 base, leaving 3 bases of the junction unmatched. The CDR3 DNA reads TGTGCCAGCAGCGTATCGCAGGGGGATGAAAAACTGTTTTTT. As protein: CASSVSQGDEKLFF. Full variable domain (rest looked up from reference TRBV9 and TRBJ1-4): DSGVTQTPKHLITATGQRVTLRCSPRSGDLSVYWYQQSLDQGLQFLIQYYNGEERAKGNILERFSAQQFPDLHSELNLSSLELGDSALYFCASSVSQGDEKLFFGSGTQLSVL.

This chain uses TRBV6-5 with TRBJ1-1, with TRBD1 identical over 9 bases. The CDR3 is 15 amino acids. The junction had 3 bases not matched to a gene; V was cut back by 0 bases and J by 4 bases. Germline values: CDR1 MNHEY, CDR2 SVGAGI. The CDR3 nucleotides are TGTGCCAGCAGTTACTCCGGACAGGGGTCCACTGAAGCTTTCTTT. Encoded protein: CASSYSGQGSTEAFF.

V gene TRBV7-9 combines with J gene TRBJ1-2; 11 nucleotides agree with TRBD1. V lost 4 bases and J lost 8; bases outside the gene matches: 6. Germline CDR1 and CDR2: SEHNR and FQNEAQ (reference sequence). There are 14 residues in the CDR3. The chain's CDR3 is CASSSGTGGGGYTF. Written as DNA, the CDR3 is TGTGCCAGCAGCTCCGGGACAGGGGGAGGCGGCTACACCTTC.

Remarks on this clone: The sample carries other DNA sequences with the same CDR3. The chain employs TRBV9 and TRBJ2-3; D unresolved. The CDR3 loop spans 12 amino acids. In germline, CDR1 is SGDLS, CDR2 YYNGEE. V was shortened by 3 bases and J by 0 bases, with 2 bases between the two germline ends. CDR3 DNA: TGTGCCAGCAGCGCGAGCACAGATACGCAGTATTTT. It specifies CASSASTDTQYF.

The V call is TRBV9, the J call TRBJ1-1; D may be TRBD1 (5 bases). Between the trimmed V and J ends, which lost 0 bases and 5 bases, there was a span of 20 bases. CDR3 length equals 17 residues. Germline V gives CDR1 SGDLS, CDR2 YYNGEE. The CDR3 loop is CASSVGQTSTRGTEAFF. For the CDR3, the DNA is TGTGCCAGCAGCGTAGGCCAGACTAGCACGAGGGGAACTGAAGCTTTCTTT.

The chain employs TRBV4-3 and TRBJ1-2, with D possibly being TRBD1 (6 bases). Trimming took off 4 bases at V and 2 bases at J, with 20 bases between the two ends. This CDR3 is 17 amino acids long. CDR1 is LGHNA and CDR2 is YSLEER in the germline V gene. For the CDR3, the DNA is TGCGCCAGCAGCCGAGTATTGTCGGGACAAGGAAACTATGGCTACACCTTC. Translation gives CASSRVLSGQGNYGYTF.

The V call is TRBV6-1, the J call TRBJ2-7; 10 bases are a match to TRBD1. The germline gives CDR1 MNHNS, CDR2 SASEGT. The CDR3 runs to 16 residues. Trimming removed 2 bases from V and 5 bases from J; junction bases left unmatched: 9. The CDR3, as DNA: TGTGCCAGCAGTGAAATGTGGGACAGGGGCTACCACGAGCAGTACTTC. This codes for CASSEMWDRGYHEQYF.